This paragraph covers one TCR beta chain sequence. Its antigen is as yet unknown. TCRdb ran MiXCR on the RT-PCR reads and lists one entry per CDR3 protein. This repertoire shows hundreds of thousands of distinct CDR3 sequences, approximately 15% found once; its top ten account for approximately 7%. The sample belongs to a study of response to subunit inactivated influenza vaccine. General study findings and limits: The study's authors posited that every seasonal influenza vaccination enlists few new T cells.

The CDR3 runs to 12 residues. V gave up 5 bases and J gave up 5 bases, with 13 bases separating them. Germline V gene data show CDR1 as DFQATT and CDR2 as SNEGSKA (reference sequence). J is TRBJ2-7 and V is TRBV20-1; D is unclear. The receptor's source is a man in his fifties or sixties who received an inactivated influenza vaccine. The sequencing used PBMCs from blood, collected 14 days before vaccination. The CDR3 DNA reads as TGCAGTGCTTACCCCCTCCGAGACGAGCAGTACTTC. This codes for CSAYPLRDEQYF.